Shown below are 6 T cell receptor beta chains from a single sample sequenced in a study of Ad26.COV2.S vaccination and SARS-CoV-2 variants (dated by TCRdb to the early 2020s). Receptors were amplified or captured by the immunoSEQ multiplex PCR assay. The table was pulled from immuneACCESS by TCRdb, which kept in-frame rearrangements only. Such tables lose some clones; where checked, under half of the loss comes from unresolved V genes, and the rest has no known cause. A total of some 350,000 clones appear in this sample, about 90% of them only once. The top ten constitute 3% to 5% of the sample. The sample's time point label, decoded: individuals recovered from natural SARS-CoV-2 infection. The material was peripheral blood, obtained after recovery from COVID-19. All receptors come from a human donor who had recovered from COVID-19.

This chain links TRBV19 with TRBJ1-5; D gene uncertain. V lost 6 bases to trimming and J lost 0 bases, with 12 bases between them. Looked up from germline, CDR1 is LNHDA and CDR2 is SQIVND (reference sequence). This CDR3 is built from 15 residues. The DNA for the CDR3 is TGTGCCAGTAGGACCAAAGGGAATAGCAATCAGCCCCAGCATTTT. This encodes CASRTKGNSNQPQHF.

The chain carries TRBV6-5 and TRBJ2-3; D call uncertain. The V end was cut by 0 bases, the J end by 3 bases, with 7 bases between. Looked up from germline, CDR1 is MNHEY and CDR2 is SVGAGI. The CDR3 contains 14 residues. The CDR3 nucleotides are TGTGCCAGCAGTTACTCGGACGGGACAGATACGCAGTATTTT. Its translation is CASSYSDGTDTQYF.

The chain recombines TRBV12-5 with TRBJ2-3, with a possible D match to TRBD2 (6 bases). Trimming took off 0 bases at V and 0 bases at J, with 10 bases between the two ends. This CDR3 spans 16 amino acids. Germline CDR1 LGHNT, CDR2 FRNRAP. CDR3 DNA sequence: TGTGCTAGTGGTTTGGTGGGACTCTCTAGCACAGATACGCAGTATTTT. This codes for CASGLVGLSSTDTQYF. The complete variable domain, with remaining parts taken from reference TRBV12-5 and TRBJ2-3, reads DARVTQTPRHKVTEMGQEVTMRCQPILGHNTVFWYRQTMMQGLELLAYFRNRAPLDDSGMPKDRFSAEMPDATLATLKIQPSEPRDSAVYFCASGLVGLSSTDTQYFGPGTRLTVL.

This clone has a single count. The V call is TRBV12-5, the J call TRBJ1-3, with 9 positions matching TRBD1. The germline gives CDR1 LGHNT, CDR2 FRNRAP. Unmatched junction bases numbered 10, after V lost 6 bases and J lost 7 bases. The CDR3 is 15 residues long. The DNA for the CDR3 is TGTGCTAGTGGACCCTTGACAGGGGGAGGGAACACCATATATTTT. This gives the protein CASGPLTGGGNTIYF.

V gene TRBV5-1 combines with J gene TRBJ2-5; weak D call: TRBD1 (6 bases). CDR3 length: 16 residues. CDR1 and CDR2 from the germline V gene are SGHRS and YFSETQ. The germline V and J ends were trimmed by 4 bases and 7 bases, with 23 bases remaining between them. The CDR3 DNA reads as TGCGCCAGCAGCCAAGGACAGCAGGAGAGACGTGGGACCCAGTACTTC. It codes for CASSQGQQERRGTQYF.

The chain links TRBV15 to TRBJ1-2; TRBD1 agrees at 10 bases. The germline V gene has CDR1 LNHNV and CDR2 YYDKDF (reference sequence). CDR3 size: 14 residues. J was trimmed by 7 bases and V by 1 base; bases with no gene match: 3. The CDR3: CATSRGDRGGGYTF. The DNA for the CDR3 is TGTGCCACCAGCAGAGGGGACAGGGGAGGTGGCTACACCTTC.